The 29 T cell receptor beta chains presented below share a single source sample, sequenced in a study of vaccination and CD4 T cells after COVID-19. An Oncomine TCR Beta short-read assay was used to sequence the DNA from cultured CD4+ T cells. Each CDR3 protein is one row after TCRdb ran MiXCR on the PCR reads. The sample lists approximately 19,000 distinct CDR3 sequences; around 52% were seen once. Treatment: roughly nine-day PBMC culture with coronavirus spike peptide pools or control peptides (ViraFEST assay). No antigen has been identified for these receptors. The starting material was CD4+ T cells from blood, cultured in vitro, obtained before SARS-CoV-2 vaccination. The receptors here all came from a human donor who had recovered from COVID-19.

The chain couples TRBV20-1 to TRBJ1-3, with D unresolved. The germline V gene encodes CDR1 DFQATT and CDR2 SNEGSKA (reference sequence). The CDR3 consists of 14 residues. Trimming removed 6 bases from V and 0 bases from J, with 12 bases in between. The DNA of the CDR3 is TGCAGTGCCGCCCCGGGAGGCTCTGGAAACACCATATATTTT. It specifies CSAAPGGSGNTIYF.

This clonotype was observed once. The DNA for the CDR3 is TGTGCCACCAGTGATTCCCGGTCAAGAGCAGAAAACATTCAGTACTTC. It codes for CATSDSRSRAENIQYF. The chain uses TRBV24-1 and TRBJ2-4; D gene ambiguous. Trimming left V 2 bases short and J 5 bases short, with 15 bases between. There are 16 residues in the CDR3. The germline gives CDR1 KGHDR, CDR2 SFDVKD.

In this sample, this clonotype turned up once. The chain combines TRBV7-8 with TRBJ1-2, with 8 nucleotides matching TRBD1. With 2 bases clipped from V and 3 bases from J, the junction kept 5 bases outside the gene matches. The CDR3 covers 15 residues. Germline values: CDR1 SGHVS, CDR2 FQNEAQ. CDR3 protein: CASSLNGQGHYGYTF. The CDR3 DNA reads TGTGCCAGCAGCTTAAACGGACAGGGACACTATGGCTACACCTTC. The variable domain in full, completed from reference TRBV7-8 and TRBJ1-2, reads GAGVSQSPRYKVAKRGQDVALRCDPISGHVSLFWYQQALGQGPEFLTYFQNEAQLDKSGLPSDRFFAERPEGSVSTLKIQRTQQEDSAVYLCASSLNGQGHYGYTFGSGTRLTVV.

The V call is TRBV7-9, the J call TRBJ1-6; D is ambiguous. The V and J ends lost 5 bases and 6 bases respectively, with 14 bases between them. CDR3 length equals 15 residues. Germline V gives CDR1 SEHNR, CDR2 FQNEAQ (reference sequence). CDR3 nucleotides: TGTGCCAGCAGCCACTCTGTAGGACCTAATTCACCCCTCCACTTT. Protein sequence: CASSHSVGPNSPLHF.

The V and J genes are TRBV20-1 and TRBJ1-1; D not resolved. Germline loops: CDR1 DFQATT, CDR2 SNEGSKA (reference sequence). The CDR3 is made up of 14 amino acids. The V and J ends lost 3 bases and 4 bases respectively, with 15 bases between them. The CDR3 coding sequence is TGCAGTGCTAGGGCGGAGGGTATGAGCACTGAAGCTTTCTTT. Translation: CSARAEGMSTEAFF.

V gene TRBV7-9 combines with J gene TRBJ1-6; D uncertain. The CDR3 is 15 residues long. Trimming shortened V by 1 base and J by 5 bases, and 9 bases separated the two germline ends. CDR1 and CDR2 from the germline V gene are SEHNR and FQNEAQ (reference sequence). The CDR3 here is CASSLVTGDNSPLHF. The CDR3 DNA reads TGTGCCAGCAGCTTAGTGACTGGCGATAATTCACCCCTCCACTTT.

The chain uses TRBV11-3 and TRBJ2-5, with 8 nucleotides matching TRBD1. With 4 bases clipped from V and 4 bases from J, the junction kept 8 bases outside the gene matches. The CDR3 has 15 amino acids. Germline assignment: CDR1 SGHNT and CDR2 YENEEA. The CDR3 region is CASSSDRGSGETQYF. DNA of the CDR3: TGTGCCAGCAGCTCAGACAGGGGATCAGGAGAGACCCAGTACTTC.

The V call is TRBV19, the J call TRBJ2-2; TRBD1 matches 10 bases. Trimming cost V 6 bases and J 6 bases; bases outside gene matches: 7. Germline V CDR1 and CDR2: LNHDA, SQIVND (reference sequence). The CDR3 loop spans 15 amino acids. CDR3 loop: CASRGGQGTAGELFF. In nucleotides, the CDR3 is TGTGCCAGTAGGGGGGGACAGGGGACGGCCGGGGAGCTGTTTTTT.

In regard to this clonotype: Because the CDR3's place on the DNA is in doubt, the DNA is left out and the CDR3 is given as listed by TCRdb. This rearrangement joins TRBV7-5 to TRBJ1-1; the D call in the table, TRBD1, was not verified against the DNA. TRBV7-5 is a known pseudogene. The CDR3 has 19 residues if both end residues are counted. CDR3 sequence: CISVPEAFLKPDRDTEAFF.

This clonotype has only one observation. The V call is TRBV24-1, the J call TRBJ2-1; 9 bases map to TRBD2. The junction had 7 bases not matched to a gene; V was cut back by 5 bases and J by 3 bases. Germline CDR1 and CDR2: KGHDR and SFDVKD. The CDR3 extends over 16 amino acids. The CDR3, as DNA: TGTGCCACCAGTGCCTCGACTAGCGGATACTACAATGAGCAGTTCTTC. This translates into CATSASTSGYYNEQFF.

The rearrangement uses TRBV18 and TRBJ2-7; 9 nucleotides match TRBD1. This CDR3 comprises 14 residues. Germline lookup yields CDR1 KGHSH and CDR2 LQKENI. Trimming removed 4 bases from V and 4 bases from J; junction bases left unmatched: 5. DNA for the CDR3: TGTGCCAGCTCACGTGTGGGACAGGGTTACGAGCAGTACTTC. It codes for CASSRVGQGYEQYF. Together with reference TRBV18 and TRBJ2-7, the CDR3 gives the full variable domain: NAGVMQNPRHLVRRRGQEARLRCSPMKGHSHVYWYRQLPEEGLKFMVYLQKENIIDESGMPKERFSAEFPKEGPSILRIQQVVRGDSAAYFCASSRVGQGYEQYFGPGTRLTVT.

This clonotype showed up just a few times. The chain links TRBV19 to TRBJ1-5, with D perhaps TRBD1 (6 bases). The CDR3 sequence is 14 residues long. Trimming took 5 bases from V and 5 from J, leaving 13 bases between them. Germline CDR1 and CDR2: LNHDA and SQIVND (reference sequence). The CDR3: CASSLRDTYQPQHF. Written as DNA, the CDR3 is TGTGCCAGTAGTCTACGGGACACCTATCAGCCCCAGCATTTT. The variable domain in full, with the rest retrieved from reference TRBV19 and TRBJ1-5, is DGGITQSPKYLFRKEGQNVTLSCEQNLNHDAMYWYRQDPGQGLRLIYYSQIVNDFQKGDIAEGYSVSREKKESFPLTVTSAQKNPTAFYLCASSLRDTYQPQHFGDGTRLSIL.

The V call is TRBV4-1, the J call TRBJ2-7; 7 positions agree with TRBD1. The ends lost 4 bases at V and 2 bases at J; junction bases unmatched: 11. The CDR3 extends over 16 amino acids. Germline V gene lookup returns CDR1 MGHRA and CDR2 YSYEKL. DNA for the CDR3: TGCGCCAGCAGCCTCCAACCGGACAGGTCGGCCTACGAGCAGTACTTC. This gives the protein CASSLQPDRSAYEQYF.

The V call is TRBV5-1, the J call TRBJ1-2, with no clear D. From germline, CDR1 is SGHRS and CDR2 YFSETQ. V shed 7 bases and J shed 6 bases, with 7 bases lying between them. The CDR3 has 10 residues. The CDR3 coding sequence is TGCGCCAGCCAGACGGATGGCTACACCTTC. Protein product: CASQTDGYTF.

This rearrangement joins TRBV6-5 to TRBJ1-2; D is unclear. Germline V gene sequence: CDR1 MNHEY, CDR2 SVGAGI. The CDR3 has 13 amino acids. V lost 2 bases to trimming and J lost 3 bases, with 7 bases between them. The DNA for the CDR3 is TGTGCCAGCAGTTACCTCGGGGACTATGGCTACACCTTC. Translating it yields CASSYLGDYGYTF.

This clonotype was observed a handful of times. The chain links TRBV6-1 to TRBJ1-5, with a weak D call TRBD1 (5 bases). V was shortened by 2 bases and J by 5 bases, with 13 bases between the two germline ends. The CDR3 length is 15 residues. Germline values: CDR1 MNHNS, CDR2 SASEGT. Here the CDR3 reads CASSEPGGGYQPQHF. The DNA for the CDR3 is TGTGCCAGCAGTGAACCCGGGGGTGGGTATCAGCCCCAGCATTTT.

The rearrangement joins TRBV24-1 to TRBJ2-7, with 7 bases fitting TRBD2. J lost 0 bases, V lost 9 bases, and 1 base had no gene match. Germline lookup yields CDR1 KGHDR and CDR2 SFDVKD. This CDR3 is 12 amino acids long. DNA of the CDR3: TGTGCCACCCGGGGGGACTCCTACGAGCAGTACTTC. It codes for CATRGDSYEQYF.

This rearrangement joins TRBV20-1 to TRBJ1-5, with D perhaps matching TRBD1 (5 bases). This CDR3 comprises 15 residues. The V and J ends lost 3 bases and 7 bases respectively, with 19 bases between them. CDR1 DFQATT and CDR2 SNEGSKA come from the germline V gene (reference sequence). CDR3 DNA sequence: TGCAGTGCTAGCAATCCGGGACGGCTGGACCAGCCCCAGCATTTT. It codes for CSASNPGRLDQPQHF.

This clonotype was detected only once. The chain couples TRBV5-1 to TRBJ1-1; tentatively, D is TRBD1 (6 bases). This CDR3 spans 15 amino acids. Germline values: CDR1 SGHRS, CDR2 YFSETQ. V lost 0 bases to trimming and J lost 8 bases, with 17 bases between them. The CDR3 loop reads CASSLEGGGTSEAFF. The CDR3 DNA sequence: TGCGCCAGCAGCTTGGAGGGAGGGGGGACCTCCGAAGCTTTCTTT.

CDR3 bases: TGTGCCAGCAGCCCCCTCGCGAGTACTGAAGCTTTCTTT. It translates to CASSPLASTEAFF. This chain joins TRBV7-2 and TRBJ1-1; no firm D call. The V gene lost 5 bases and the J gene lost 5 bases, with 12 bases spanning the gap. This CDR3 region has 13 residues. In germline, CDR1 is SGHTA, CDR2 FQGNSA.

In DNA form, the CDR3 reads TGTGCCAGCAGTGTGCAGGACCCCGCGAACACTGAAGCTTTCTTT. Translating gives CASSVQDPANTEAFF. This chain connects TRBV6-2 or TRBV6-3 to TRBJ1-1; no reliable D call. In germline, CDR1 is MNHEY, CDR2 SVGEGT. The CDR3 contains 15 residues. V was cut by 5 bases and J by 1 base, with 14 bases left in between.

In this sample, this clonotype turned up a few times. This sequence joins TRBV20-1 and TRBJ2-3; TRBD2 matches at 7 bases. Trimming took 4 bases from V and 1 from J; bases not matched to a gene: 11. The CDR3 extends over 16 amino acids. Germline V gene lookup returns CDR1 DFQATT and CDR2 SNEGSKA (reference sequence). The CDR3 coding sequence is TGCAGTGCTACCCTGGGGGGAGGGTGGGGCACAGATACGCAGTATTTT. Its protein is CSATLGGGWGTDTQYF.

This clonotype has only one observation. This chain uses TRBV7-6 with TRBJ2-1; D remains unclear. The CDR3 is 15 residues long. Germline V gene sequence: CDR1 SGHVS, CDR2 FNYEAQ. V lost 6 bases, J lost 2 bases, and 14 bases lay in between. The CDR3 region is CASREGHGPYNEQFF. The CDR3 region has the DNA TGTGCCAGCAGGGAAGGTCACGGGCCCTACAATGAGCAGTTCTTC.

CDR3 nucleotides: TGTGCCAGCACCTCGGGGAGTGATACGCAGTATTTT. Translation gives CASTSGSDTQYF. The chain recombines TRBV11-1 with TRBJ2-3; possibly TRBD2 for D (5 bases). Deletions cut 7 bases from V and 6 bases from J, with 11 bases between. The CDR3 totals 12 residues. Per the germline V gene, CDR1 is SGHAT and CDR2 is FQDESV (reference sequence).

The rearrangement joins TRBV7-8 to TRBJ1-2, with 8 positions matching TRBD1. The J segment lost 3 bases and the V segment lost 5 bases, leaving 8 bases of the junction unmatched. Per germline, CDR1 SGHVS and CDR2 FQNEAQ. The CDR3 runs 15 residues. CDR3 sequence: CASSGLQGEDYGYTF. The CDR3 nucleotides read TGTGCCAGCAGCGGATTACAGGGGGAGGACTATGGCTACACCTTC.

The J gene is TRBJ2-7, the V gene TRBV7-8; 8 positions agree with TRBD1. The V and J ends lost 5 bases and 5 bases, in that order; junction bases with no gene match: 5. The CDR3 has 13 residues. In germline, CDR1 is SGHVS, CDR2 FQNEAQ. CDR3 loop: CASSRTGYHEQYF. DNA for the CDR3: TGTGCCAGCAGCAGGACAGGGTACCACGAGCAGTACTTC.

V is TRBV12-3 or TRBV12-4 and J is TRBJ1-6; 9 nucleotides agree with TRBD1. J was trimmed by 0 bases and V by 6 bases; bases with no gene match: 6. The CDR3 spans 17 residues. In DNA, the CDR3 is TGTGCCAGCAGCCCCGGGACAGGGATCTCCTATAATTCACCCCTCCACTTT. The encoded protein is CASSPGTGISYNSPLHF.

CDR3 protein: CASNPLDRANYGYTF. The CDR3 coding sequence is TGTGCCAGTAACCCCCTGGACAGAGCTAACTATGGCTACACCTTC. The chain links TRBV19 to TRBJ1-2, with a tentative D call TRBD1 (6 bases). The germline V and J ends were trimmed by 7 bases and 0 bases, with 15 bases remaining between them. CDR1 and CDR2 (germline): LNHDA, SQIVND (reference sequence). The CDR3 spans 15 residues.

This clonotype was observed a handful of times. The CDR3 here is CSVGEKTGHGYTF. CDR3 bases: TGCAGCGTTGGTGAAAAGACAGGGCATGGCTACACCTTC. The chain uses TRBV29-1 and TRBJ1-2; 7 nucleotides match TRBD1. There are 13 residues in the CDR3. Germline loops: CDR1 SQVTM, CDR2 ANQGSEA. V was pared by 4 bases and J by 6 bases, with 8 bases of the junction left unmatched.